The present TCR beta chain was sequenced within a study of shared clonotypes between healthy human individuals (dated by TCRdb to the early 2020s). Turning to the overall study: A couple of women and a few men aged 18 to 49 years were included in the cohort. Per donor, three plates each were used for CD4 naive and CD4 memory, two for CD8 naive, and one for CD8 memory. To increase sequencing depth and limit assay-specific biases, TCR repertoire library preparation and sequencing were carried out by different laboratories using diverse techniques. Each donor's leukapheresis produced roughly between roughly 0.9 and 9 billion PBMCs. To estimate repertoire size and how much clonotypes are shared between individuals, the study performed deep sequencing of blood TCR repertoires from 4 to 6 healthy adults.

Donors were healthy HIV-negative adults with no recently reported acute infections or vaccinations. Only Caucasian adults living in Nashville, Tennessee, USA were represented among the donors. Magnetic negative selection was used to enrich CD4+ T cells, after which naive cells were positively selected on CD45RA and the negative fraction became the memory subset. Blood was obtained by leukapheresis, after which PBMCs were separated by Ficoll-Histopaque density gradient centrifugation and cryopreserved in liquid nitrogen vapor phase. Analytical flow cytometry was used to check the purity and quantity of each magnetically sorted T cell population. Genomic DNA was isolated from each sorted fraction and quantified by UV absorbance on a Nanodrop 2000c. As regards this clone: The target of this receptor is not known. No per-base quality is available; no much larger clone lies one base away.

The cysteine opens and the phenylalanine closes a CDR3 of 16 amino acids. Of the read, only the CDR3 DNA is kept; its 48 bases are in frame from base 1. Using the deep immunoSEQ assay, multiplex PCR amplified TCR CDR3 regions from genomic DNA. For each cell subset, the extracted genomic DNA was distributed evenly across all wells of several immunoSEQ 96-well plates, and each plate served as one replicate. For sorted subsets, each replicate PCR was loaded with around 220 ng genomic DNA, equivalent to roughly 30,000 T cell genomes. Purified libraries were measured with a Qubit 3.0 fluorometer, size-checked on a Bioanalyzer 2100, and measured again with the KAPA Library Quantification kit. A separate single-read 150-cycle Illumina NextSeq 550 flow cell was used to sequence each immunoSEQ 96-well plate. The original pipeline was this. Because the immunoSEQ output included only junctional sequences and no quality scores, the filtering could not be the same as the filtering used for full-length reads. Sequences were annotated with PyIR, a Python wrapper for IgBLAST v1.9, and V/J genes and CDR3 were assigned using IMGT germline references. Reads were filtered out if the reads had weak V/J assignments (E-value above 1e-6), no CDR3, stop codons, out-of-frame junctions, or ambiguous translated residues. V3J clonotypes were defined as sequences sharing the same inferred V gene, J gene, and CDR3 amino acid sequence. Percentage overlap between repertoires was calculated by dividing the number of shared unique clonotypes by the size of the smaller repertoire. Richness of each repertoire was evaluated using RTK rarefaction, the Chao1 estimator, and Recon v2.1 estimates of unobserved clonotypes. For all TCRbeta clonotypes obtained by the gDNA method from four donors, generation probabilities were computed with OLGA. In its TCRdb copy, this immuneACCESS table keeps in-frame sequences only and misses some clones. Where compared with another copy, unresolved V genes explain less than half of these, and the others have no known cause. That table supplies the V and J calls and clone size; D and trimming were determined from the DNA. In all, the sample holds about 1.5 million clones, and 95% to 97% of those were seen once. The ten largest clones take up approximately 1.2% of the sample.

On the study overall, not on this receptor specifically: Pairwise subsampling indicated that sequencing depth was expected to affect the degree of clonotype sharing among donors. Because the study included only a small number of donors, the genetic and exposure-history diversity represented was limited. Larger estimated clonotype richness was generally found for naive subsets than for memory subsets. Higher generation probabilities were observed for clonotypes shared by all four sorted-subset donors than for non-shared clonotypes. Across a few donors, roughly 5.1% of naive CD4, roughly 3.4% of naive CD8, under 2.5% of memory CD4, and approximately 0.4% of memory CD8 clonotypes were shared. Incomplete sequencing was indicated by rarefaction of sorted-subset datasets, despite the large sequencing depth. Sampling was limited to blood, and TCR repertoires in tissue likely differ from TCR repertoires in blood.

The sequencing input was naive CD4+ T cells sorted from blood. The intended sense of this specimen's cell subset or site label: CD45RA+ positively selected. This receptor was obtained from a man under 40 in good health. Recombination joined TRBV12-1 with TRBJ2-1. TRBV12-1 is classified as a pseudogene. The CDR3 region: CASSSPVRRTYNEQFF. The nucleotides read TGTGCCAGCAGCTCCCCGGTGCGAAGGACCTACAATGAGCAGTTCTTC.